The table lists the clone carrying this TCR beta chain with many counts. The data were taken from a study of T cells in Graves' hyperthyroidism and ophthalmopathy. TCR beta CDR3 region amplification was performed from RNA transcripts. TCR CDR3 underwent first-round RT-PCR with the HTBI primer set. TCRdb processed the multiplex PCR reads anew with MiXCR; each CDR3 protein has one entry. The sample includes tens of thousands of distinct CDR3 sequences, about 57% of them seen just once. V was shortened by 0 bases and J by 2 bases, with 9 bases between the two germline ends. The CDR3 totals 14 residues. Germline V gene data show CDR1 as SGHDT and CDR2 as YYEEEE.

The gene calls are TRBV5-6 and TRBJ2-7, with TRBD2 as a possible D gene (5 bases). The source material was blood. The sequence was collected from a woman aged 55 to 70 with Graves' ophthalmopathy. CDR3 sequence: CASSLGSDPYEQYF. DNA of the CDR3: TGTGCCAGCAGCTTGGGTAGCGACCCCTACGAGCAGTACTTC.